This passage covers 27 T cell receptor beta chains from one sample sequenced in a study of blood T cell repertoires in COVID-19. The protocol was immunoSEQ multiplex PCR, while the TCRdb copy is restricted to in-frame clones and leaves out a portion. The table has fewer than 350,000 clones, around 88% seen once. The sequenced material came from PBMCs or T cells enriched from blood (not recorded which). The receptors originated from a woman aged 40 to 50 who had recovered from COVID-19.

The table lists this clone with a few counts. The V gene is TRBV7-2, the J gene TRBJ1-2, with D tentatively TRBD1 (6 bases). Per the germline V gene, CDR1 is SGHTA and CDR2 is FQGNSA. This CDR3 has 16 residues. V lost 5 bases and J 4 bases, leaving 20 bases between the germline ends. The CDR3 loop reads CASSKSQGRAVYGYTF. The CDR3 nucleotides are TGTGCCAGCAGCAAATCACAGGGAAGGGCCGTCTATGGCTACACCTTC.

The sample holds a few counts of this clone. V gene TRBV7-6 combines with J gene TRBJ2-7; weak D call: TRBD2 (5 bases). The CDR3 loop spans 15 amino acids. Germline V CDR1 and CDR2: SGHVS, FNYEAQ. Trimming shortened V by 3 bases and J by 1 base, and 13 bases separated the two germline ends. The CDR3: CASSLRADPSYEQYF. The DNA of the CDR3 is TGTGCCAGCAGCTTGAGGGCGGATCCTTCCTACGAGCAGTACTTC. Based on the CDR3 plus reference TRBV7-6 and TRBJ2-7, the full variable domain is GAGVSQSPRYKVTKRGQDVALRCDPISGHVSLYWYRQALGQGPEFLTYFNYEAQQDKSGLPNDRFSAERPEGSISTLTIQRTEQRDSAMYRCASSLRADPSYEQYFGPGTRLTVT.

This chain uses TRBV30 with TRBJ2-1; 10 nucleotides align to TRBD1. This CDR3 contains 14 residues. Germline loops: CDR1 GTSNPN, CDR2 SVGIG (reference sequence). V lost 5 bases to trimming and J lost 8 bases; unmatched junction nucleotides: 9. The CDR3 loop is CAWDGTGAPHEQFF. CDR3 bases: TGTGCCTGGGACGGGACAGGGGCCCCTCATGAGCAGTTCTTC.

This clone appeared once. The J gene is TRBJ2-7, the V gene TRBV28, with 11 bases that match TRBD2. After removal of 5 bases from V and 0 bases from J, the junction contained 21 bases not matched to a gene. Germline V gene lookup returns CDR1 MDHEN and CDR2 SYDVKM. This CDR3 has 21 residues. CDR3 in amino acids: CASSPQRRGTSGPGSSYEQYF. In nucleotides, the CDR3 is TGTGCCAGCAGTCCCCAACGGCGCGGGACTAGCGGACCGGGGAGCTCCTACGAGCAGTACTTC.

This chain connects TRBV10-3 to TRBJ1-1; D is perhaps TRBD1 (5 bases). The CDR3 is made up of 12 amino acids. The germline V and J ends were trimmed by 9 bases and 5 bases, with 13 bases remaining between them. Germline V gene data show CDR1 as ENHRY and CDR2 as SYGVKD. This CDR3 reads CAIDSGSTEAFF. In DNA, the CDR3 is TGTGCCATTGACTCAGGGTCAACTGAAGCTTTCTTT.

A few counts support this clone. This rearrangement joins TRBV9 to TRBJ2-3; D possibly corresponds to TRBD2 (6 bases). The CDR3 runs 15 residues. Germline V gene data show CDR1 as SGDLS and CDR2 as YYNGEE. Trimming pared 4 bases from V and 0 bases from J, leaving 12 bases between. CDR3: CASSPPGTSTDTQYF. The CDR3 region has the DNA TGTGCCAGCAGCCCCCCCGGGACTAGCACAGATACGCAGTATTTT.

The chain employs TRBV28 and TRBJ2-1; maybe TRBD2 (6 bases). CDR1 and CDR2 (germline): MDHEN, SYDVKM. Trimming removed 1 base at V and 2 bases at J, with 12 bases between. The CDR3 is made up of 16 amino acids. CDR3 DNA sequence: TGTGCCAGCAGTTTATTGACGGGAGTGCCCTACAATGAGCAGTTCTTC. Residues: CASSLLTGVPYNEQFF.

The rearrangement links TRBV6-6 to TRBJ2-7; D might be TRBD1 (5 bases). Germline assignment: CDR1 MNHNY and CDR2 SVGAGI (reference sequence). V lost 7 bases and J 4 bases, leaving 14 bases between the germline ends. The CDR3 extends over 13 amino acids. In DNA form, the CDR3 reads TGTGCCAGCACCCAACGGCAGGGTTACGAGCAGTACTTC. Amino acid sequence: CASTQRQGYEQYF.

The V and J genes are TRBV11-3 and TRBJ2-1, with 10 nucleotides matching TRBD2. The trim removed 5 bases at V and 7 bases at J, leaving 11 bases unmatched. CDR3 size: 16 residues. CDR1 is SGHNT and CDR2 is YENEEA in the germline V gene. The CDR3 nucleotides are TGTGCCAGCAGCCCGGGGGCCGAGCGGGAGGGGAATGAGCAGTTCTTC. Amino acids: CASSPGAEREGNEQFF.

V is TRBV4-3 and J is TRBJ1-4; possible D gene TRBD1, 5 bases. CDR1 is LGHNA, CDR2 YSLEER, per germline. The CDR3 sequence is 16 residues long. V was pared by 1 base and J by 10 bases, with 19 bases between. The chain's CDR3 is CASSQGNEGYQGKLFF. The CDR3 nucleotides read TGCGCCAGCAGCCAAGGAAACGAAGGCTACCAGGGAAAACTGTTTTTT.

This clone was counted between two and nine times. This chain connects TRBV7-9 to TRBJ2-3, with a weak D call TRBD2 (5 bases). The CDR3 totals 15 residues. V was trimmed by 1 base and J by 3 bases, leaving 11 bases between them. Germline V gene sequence: CDR1 SEHNR, CDR2 FQNEAQ (reference sequence). The CDR3 is CASSLGAIATDTQYF. The CDR3 DNA follows: TGTGCCAGCAGCTTAGGCGCTATAGCGACAGATACGCAGTATTTT. The full variable domain, rest sourced from reference TRBV7-9 and TRBJ2-3, is DTGVSQNPRHKITKRGQNVTFRCDPISEHNRLYWYRQTLGQGPEFLTYFQNEAQLEKSRLLSDRFSAERPKGSFSTLEIQRTEQGDSAMYLCASSLGAIATDTQYFGPGTRLTVL.

V and J are TRBV7-9 and TRBJ2-3, with 7 bases lining up with TRBD1. CDR3 size: 15 residues. With 5 bases clipped from V and 0 bases from J, the junction kept 5 bases outside the gene matches. Per the germline V gene, CDR1 is SEHNR and CDR2 is FQNEAQ (reference sequence). The CDR3, as DNA: TGTGCCAGCAGCACCGGGACAGTAAGCACAGATACGCAGTATTTT. Amino acids: CASSTGTVSTDTQYF.

Written as DNA, the CDR3 is TGTGCCAGCAGCGGAATCGACGGGTTCTATGGCTACACCTTC. Protein product: CASSGIDGFYGYTF. The chain employs TRBV9 and TRBJ1-2; D not certain. The CDR3 contains 14 residues. In germline, CDR1 is SGDLS, CDR2 YYNGEE. Trimming pared 3 bases from V and 4 bases from J, leaving 13 bases between. The variable domain in full, with the rest retrieved from reference TRBV9 and TRBJ1-2, is DSGVTQTPKHLITATGQRVTLRCSPRSGDLSVYWYQQSLDQGLQFLIQYYNGEERAKGNILERFSAQQFPDLHSELNLSSLELGDSALYFCASSGIDGFYGYTFGSGTRLTVV.

J is TRBJ2-1 and V is TRBV28; 14 bases fit TRBD2. Germline CDR1 is MDHEN and CDR2 is SYDVKM. The CDR3 extends over 17 amino acids. J gave up 8 bases and V 4 bases, and 10 bases lay outside the gene matches. CDR3 residues: CASSSTLGLAGEDEQFF. The CDR3 coding sequence is TGTGCCAGCAGTTCGACCTTGGGACTAGCGGGAGAGGATGAGCAGTTCTTC.

This chain links TRBV15 with TRBJ2-6; maybe TRBD2 (5 bases). Trimming took off 0 bases at V and 2 bases at J, with 17 bases between the two ends. The CDR3 is 19 amino acids. Germline V gives CDR1 LNHNV, CDR2 YYDKDF (reference sequence). The CDR3 region has the DNA TGTGCCACCAGCAGAGATAGAGGGCAGACCCTAGCTGGGGCCAACGTCCTGACTTTC. It yields the protein CATSRDRGQTLAGANVLTF.

The chain links TRBV28 to TRBJ1-6, with D maybe TRBD1 (5 bases). The germline V gene encodes CDR1 MDHEN and CDR2 SYDVKM. V was pared by 11 bases and J by 4 bases, with 15 bases between. The CDR3 loop spans 14 amino acids. The CDR3 sequence: CASSPGGYNSPLHF. DNA of the CDR3: TGTGCCTCCTCCCCCGGGGGATATAATTCACCCCTCCACTTT.

This chain links TRBV19 with TRBJ2-5, with TRBD1 matching over 9 bases. The CDR3 runs to 16 residues. J was trimmed by 5 bases and V by 7 bases; bases with no gene match: 14. Germline CDR1 reads LNHDA; CDR2 reads SQIVND (reference sequence). CDR3 bases: TGTGCCAGTAATTCAGGCGCGGGACAGGGCTCGGAGACCCAGTACTTC. Translated: CASNSGAGQGSETQYF.

The rearrangement joins TRBV5-6 to TRBJ2-3; perhaps TRBD2 as D (6 bases). From germline, CDR1 is SGHDT and CDR2 YYEEEE. The CDR3 is made up of 15 amino acids. V gave up 4 bases and J gave up 2 bases, with 14 bases separating them. Here the CDR3 reads CASSRSGFTTDTQYF. The DNA for the CDR3 is TGTGCCAGCAGCCGTAGCGGATTTACCACAGATACGCAGTATTTT.

The chain links TRBV7-2 to TRBJ2-5; 10 bases line up with TRBD2. In germline, CDR1 is SGHTA, CDR2 FQGNSA. Germline trimming cut 8 bases from V and 9 bases from J; bases unmatched to any gene: 12. The CDR3 length is 14 residues. The CDR3 here is CASGLAGASGAQYF. The DNA for the CDR3 is TGTGCCAGCGGTCTAGCGGGAGCCTCCGGGGCCCAGTACTTC.

In its sample, this clone was seen a few times. The V call is TRBV6-1, the J call TRBJ2-7; a possible D gene is TRBD2 (6 bases). CDR1 is MNHNS, CDR2 SASEGT, per germline. V was cut by 3 bases and J by 2 bases, with 14 bases left in between. The CDR3 has 15 residues. The CDR3 DNA is TGTGCCAGCAGTGAGTTTGGGGGGATGGCCTACGAGCAGTACTTC. It translates to CASSEFGGMAYEQYF.

The chain uses TRBV7-2 and TRBJ1-1; 11 bases fit TRBD1. The trim removed 5 bases at V and 6 bases at J, leaving 8 bases unmatched. Germline values: CDR1 SGHTA, CDR2 FQGNSA. The CDR3 runs 15 residues. The CDR3 DNA follows: TGTGCCAGCAGCCCCCGCCGGGACAGGGGGGCTGAAGCTTTCTTT. This sequence encodes CASSPRRDRGAEAFF. Complete variable domain (other parts from reference TRBV7-2 and TRBJ1-1): GAGVSQSPSNKVTEKGKDVELRCDPISGHTALYWYRQSLGQGLEFLIYFQGNSAPDKSGLPSDRFSAERTGGSVSTLTIQRTQQEDSAVYLCASSPRRDRGAEAFFGQGTRLTVV.

In this sample, this clone turned up once. The rearrangement joins TRBV11-3 to TRBJ2-1; 10 bases map to TRBD2. Germline loops: CDR1 SGHNT, CDR2 YENEEA. J lost 3 bases, V lost 1 base, and 3 bases had no gene match. This CDR3 is 16 amino acids long. Here the CDR3 reads CASSLGPSGSYNEQFF. CDR3 in DNA: TGTGCCAGCAGCTTAGGCCCTAGCGGGAGCTACAATGAGCAGTTCTTC.

V and J are TRBV4-3 and TRBJ2-1; maybe TRBD1 (6 bases). The CDR3 is 15 amino acids. The V end lost 2 bases, the J end lost 2 bases, and 10 bases lay between the germline ends. Germline V lookup: CDR1 LGHNA, CDR2 YSLEER. The CDR3 sequence: CASSQSWTAYNEQFF. The CDR3 bases are TGCGCCAGCAGCCAATCCTGGACAGCCTACAATGAGCAGTTCTTC.

The CDR3 protein is CASSTVEADTGELFF. The CDR3 region has the DNA TGTGCCAGTAGTACAGTCGAGGCGGACACCGGGGAGCTGTTTTTT. The chain joins TRBV19 to TRBJ2-2, with D unclear. In germline, CDR1 is LNHDA, CDR2 SQIVND (reference sequence). CDR3 length equals 15 residues. The V end was cut by 4 bases, the J end by 3 bases, with 12 bases between.

The CDR3 loop is CASSLEGNIPTDTQYF. Here the CDR3 DNA reads TGTGCCAGCAGCTTAGAGGGCAATATTCCCACAGATACGCAGTATTTT. The rearrangement links TRBV11-2 to TRBJ2-3, with D hard to call. There are 16 residues in the CDR3. The germline CDR1 and CDR2 sequences are SGHAT and FQNNGV. V was shortened by 0 bases and J by 2 bases, with 12 bases between the two germline ends.

This clone was recorded once. The chain links TRBV6-6 to TRBJ1-1; 10 bases line up with TRBD1. The trim removed 4 bases at V and 5 bases at J, leaving 4 bases unmatched. CDR3 size: 14 residues. Germline CDR1 reads MNHNY; CDR2 reads SVGAGI (reference sequence). The CDR3 coding sequence is TGTGCCAGCAGTTTTGGACAGGGGGAGACTGAAGCTTTCTTT. Translated, it gives CASSFGQGETEAFF.

The rearrangement uses TRBV9 and TRBJ2-6, with D unclear. Trimming removed 3 bases at V and 2 bases at J, with 9 bases between. The CDR3 consists of 15 residues. CDR1 is SGDLS, CDR2 YYNGEE, per germline. This CDR3 reads CASSAQLAGANVLTF. For the CDR3, the DNA is TGTGCCAGCAGCGCACAGTTAGCTGGGGCCAACGTCCTGACTTTC.